This T cell receptor beta chain is drawn from a study of blood T cell repertoires in COVID-19. Study information: The study drew acute and convalescent COVID-19 samples from the United States, Italy and Spain. T cells, B-cell-depleted T cells, or PBMCs provided the cDNA or gDNA that served as material.

Seattle participants joined during active infection and were tracked over time. Authors' data handling: Reference gene primer amplification gave nucleated cell count estimates. Using immunoSEQ multiplex PCR, the repertoire was profiled, and TCRdb retains in-frame clones only, with some absent. V and J calls plus clone size are reproduced from that table; the DNA served to infer D and trimming. The repertoire holds roughly 300,000 clones, approximately 84% seen once, with 1.4% to 1.5% in the top ten. V lost 5 bases to trimming and J lost 7 bases, with 11 bases between them. The CDR3 consists of 12 residues. Germline V gives CDR1 SGHNT, CDR2 YENEEA.

The chain recombines TRBV11-3 with TRBJ1-1, with D hard to call. The specimen was peripheral blood. The TCR originated in a human donor with COVID-19, enrolled during active disease. The donor label of this sample is uncertain. In DNA form, the CDR3 reads TGTGCCAGCAGCGCCTCCGGCGGTGAAGCTTTCTTT. It encodes CASSASGGEAFF.